These 26 T cell receptor beta chains were sequenced from one sample in a study of blood T cell repertoires in COVID-19. Here immunoSEQ multiplex PCR was the method, and the copy in TCRdb shows in-frame clones only, minus some. Found here are fewer than 80,000 clones, roughly 90% of them singletons; the top ten hold 6.3%. Sample: peripheral blood. Receptors originate from a man older than 75 with COVID-19, enrolled during active disease.

The chain recombines TRBV5-5 with TRBJ1-2; no clear D. V was clipped by 4 bases and J by 8 bases, with 15 bases between them. The CDR3 covers 13 residues. CDR1 is SGHKS, CDR2 YYEKEE, per germline (reference sequence). The CDR3 here is CASSADPAGGYTF. CDR3 DNA: TGTGCCAGCAGCGCGGACCCCGCGGGCGGCTACACCTTC.

This clone appeared a few times. V is TRBV7-9 and J is TRBJ1-2; D uncertain. CDR1 SEHNR and CDR2 FQNEAQ come from the germline V gene (reference sequence). Trimming stripped 6 bases from V and 8 bases from J, with 19 bases between. The CDR3 has 14 amino acids. The CDR3 protein is CASSHDLRGYGYTF. Written as DNA, the CDR3 is TGTGCCAGCAGTCATGATCTTAGAGGGTACGGCTACACCTTC.

The chain combines TRBV29-1 with TRBJ1-1, with 10 bases aligning to TRBD1. The CDR3 has 12 amino acids. V trimming: 0 bases; J trimming: 11 bases; junction bases outside the gene matches: 3. Looked up from germline, CDR1 is SQVTM and CDR2 is ANQGSEA. CDR3 in amino acids: CSVEEGQGRAFF. As DNA, the CDR3 is TGCAGCGTTGAAGAGGGACAGGGGCGGGCTTTCTTT.

This clone was seen a handful of times. The chain couples TRBV7-2 to TRBJ1-5; TRBD1 aligns across 9 bases. V was clipped by 1 base and J by 7 bases; unmatched bases: 5. The CDR3 covers 15 residues. Per the germline V gene, CDR1 is SGHTA and CDR2 is FQGNSA. CDR3 DNA: TGTGCCAGCAGCTTAGGAGGGACAGGGAGGCAGCCCCAGCATTTT. Amino acid sequence: CASSLGGTGRQPQHF.

V is TRBV13 and J is TRBJ2-2; maybe TRBD2 (6 bases). The germline V gene encodes CDR1 PRHDT and CDR2 FYEKMQ (reference sequence). The CDR3 runs to 16 residues. The V end lost 5 bases, the J end lost 1 base, and 14 bases lay between the germline ends. The CDR3 DNA reads as TGTGCCAGCAGCAGTACGGGACTTCTGAACACCGGGGAGCTGTTTTTT. This encodes CASSSTGLLNTGELFF.

This chain links TRBV28 with TRBJ1-4; 8 nucleotides match TRBD1. The CDR3 runs 15 residues. CDR1 and CDR2 (germline): MDHEN, SYDVKM. J was trimmed by 7 bases and V by 6 bases; bases with no gene match: 10. The CDR3 loop reads CASSPTPDRGEKLFF. CDR3 nucleotides: TGTGCCAGCAGCCCCACTCCCGACAGGGGTGAAAAACTGTTTTTT.

The chain carries TRBV5-5 and TRBJ2-2; 8 bases fit TRBD2. This CDR3 spans 16 amino acids. The V gene end was trimmed by 2 bases and the J gene end by 6 bases; junction bases not matched to a gene: 9. The V gene's germline CDR1 is SGHKS and CDR2 YYEKEE (reference sequence). As DNA, the CDR3 is TGTGCCAGCAGCTTACTGGCCGGGACTAGTCCCGGGGAGCTGTTTTTT. This sequence encodes CASSLLAGTSPGELFF.

The J gene is TRBJ1-5, the V gene TRBV28; 8 bases align to TRBD1. This CDR3 is built from 15 residues. With 4 bases clipped from V and 7 bases from J, the junction kept 9 bases outside the gene matches. Germline V lookup: CDR1 MDHEN, CDR2 SYDVKM. The CDR3 DNA follows: TGTGCCAGCAGTTCGATCCAGGGGGCAGGGCAGCCCCAGCATTTT. It is translated as CASSSIQGAGQPQHF.

The chain joins TRBV10-1 to TRBJ2-3; 10 bases fit TRBD1. The J segment lost 0 bases and the V segment lost 7 bases, leaving 13 bases of the junction unmatched. The CDR3 loop spans 18 amino acids. Germline values: CDR1 WNHNN, CDR2 SYGVQD (reference sequence). CDR3 sequence: CASNLLDRGHASTDTQYF. For the CDR3, the DNA is TGCGCCAGCAATCTCCTTGACAGGGGGCATGCTAGCACAGATACGCAGTATTTT.

This sequence joins TRBV5-4 and TRBJ2-2; a possible D gene is TRBD1 (6 bases). Germline-derived CDR1 and CDR2 are SGHNT and YYREEE (reference sequence). The CDR3 sequence is 15 residues long. Trimming took 0 bases from V and 2 from J, leaving 8 bases between them. The CDR3 DNA is TGTGCCAGCAGCTTGGTGGACAGAAACACCGGGGAGCTGTTTTTT. Translating it yields CASSLVDRNTGELFF.

The J gene is TRBJ2-7, the V gene TRBV7-9, with 9 bases that match TRBD2. The CDR3 consists of 14 residues. Per germline, CDR1 SEHNR and CDR2 FQNEAQ (reference sequence). With 5 bases clipped from V and 3 bases from J, the junction kept 5 bases outside the gene matches. The CDR3 protein is CASSPGGGGYEQYF. The DNA of the CDR3 is TGTGCCAGCAGCCCCGGCGGGGGGGGCTACGAGCAGTACTTC. Full variable domain (remainder filled in from reference TRBV7-9 and TRBJ2-7): DTGVSQNPRHKITKRGQNVTFRCDPISEHNRLYWYRQTLGQGPEFLTYFQNEAQLEKSRLLSDRFSAERPKGSFSTLEIQRTEQGDSAMYLCASSPGGGGYEQYFGPGTRLTVT.

The chain joins TRBV5-1 to TRBJ1-4; D possibly corresponds to TRBD1 (5 bases). The CDR3 sequence is 14 residues long. The ends were cut back, 5 bases at V and 5 bases at J, with 13 bases in the middle. The germline gives CDR1 SGHRS, CDR2 YFSETQ. CDR3: CASRPTETNEKLFF. CDR3 DNA: TGCGCCAGCAGACCGACAGAAACCAATGAAAAACTGTTTTTT.

The chain couples TRBV3-1 (or the pseudogene TRBV3-2) to TRBJ2-7, with D possibly TRBD2 on 7 matching bases. Trimming removed 0 bases at V and 7 bases at J, with 13 bases between. Looked up from germline, CDR1 is LGHDT and CDR2 is YNNKEL (reference sequence). This CDR3 comprises 14 residues. The CDR3 nucleotides read TGTGCCAGCAGCCAAGATTTGGGGGGGCGAGAGCAGTACTTC. As protein: CASSQDLGGREQYF.

This clone occurred once. The rearrangement uses TRBV7-8 and TRBJ2-2; TRBD2 matches 8 bases. The CDR3 sequence is 16 residues long. Germline trimming cut 5 bases from V and 0 bases from J; bases unmatched to any gene: 5. Germline V gene sequence: CDR1 SGHVS, CDR2 FQNEAQ. CDR3 in DNA: TGTGCCAGCAGCCGCCTAGCGGGTACGAACACCGGGGAGCTGTTTTTT. The encoded protein is CASSRLAGTNTGELFF.

The rearrangement links TRBV9 to TRBJ1-2; tentative D call: TRBD1 (6 bases). This CDR3 comprises 14 residues. Germline V gene data show CDR1 as SGDLS and CDR2 as YYNGEE. Between the trimmed V and J ends, which lost 0 bases and 2 bases, there was a span of 8 bases. The DNA for the CDR3 is TGTGCCAGCAGCGTAGGTGGACAGAACTATGGCTACACCTTC. This translates into CASSVGGQNYGYTF.

V gene TRBV7-2 combines with J gene TRBJ1-3; no clear D. Germline CDR1 SGHTA, CDR2 FQGNSA. Trimming removed 5 bases from V and 4 bases from J, with 3 bases in between. This CDR3 is built from 11 residues. CDR3 amino acids: CASSLGNTIYF. Written as DNA, the CDR3 is TGTGCCAGCAGCCTCGGAAACACCATATATTTT.

The rearrangement links TRBV5-6 to TRBJ1-3; D is possibly TRBD1 (5 bases). The CDR3 sequence is 12 residues long. Deletions cut 4 bases from V and 4 bases from J, with 6 bases between. The germline CDR1 and CDR2 sequences are SGHDT and YYEEEE. The CDR3 DNA reads as TGTGCCAGCAGCCGACAGGGAAACACCATATATTTT. Protein: CASSRQGNTIYF.

The genes are TRBV6-2 or TRBV6-3 and TRBJ1-1; D perhaps matches TRBD1 (6 bases). CDR1 is MNHEY and CDR2 is SVGEGT in the germline V gene. The CDR3 has 13 residues. The ends were cut back, 2 bases at V and 6 bases at J, with 10 bases in the middle. The CDR3 DNA reads TGTGCCAGCAGTTACGACAGGAGATCTGAAGCTTTCTTT. Amino acid sequence: CASSYDRRSEAFF.

This clone appeared a few times. The J gene is TRBJ1-2, the V gene TRBV7-9; D gene ambiguous. This CDR3 has 13 residues. Germline CDR1 SEHNR, CDR2 FQNEAQ (reference sequence). The ends were cut back, 9 bases at V and 3 bases at J, with 14 bases in the middle. The CDR3, as DNA: TGTGCCAGTCTAAGGGAGGACGACTATGGCTACACCTTC. It encodes CASLREDDYGYTF.

The chain carries TRBV5-1 and TRBJ1-2, with D maybe TRBD1 (5 bases). V lost 1 base to trimming and J lost 6 bases, with 13 bases between them. The CDR3 totals 14 residues. Germline CDR1 is SGHRS and CDR2 is YFSETQ. In DNA form, the CDR3 reads TGCGCCAGCAGCTTGAGCAGGGATCTAAATGGCTACACCTTC. It encodes CASSLSRDLNGYTF. Supplemented by reference TRBV5-1 and TRBJ1-2, the full variable domain reads KAGVTQTPRYLIKTRGQQVTLSCSPISGHRSVSWYQQTPGQGLQFLFEYFSETQRNKGNFPGRFSGRQFSNSRSEMNVSTLELGDSALYLCASSLSRDLNGYTFGSGTRLTVV.

This chain connects TRBV20-1 to TRBJ2-1; a possible D gene is TRBD2 (6 bases). Germline CDR1 is DFQATT and CDR2 is SNEGSKA (reference sequence). V dropped 3 bases and J dropped 9 bases, with 12 bases sitting between them. This CDR3 has 12 amino acids. The chain's CDR3 is CSASMGLIEQFF. CDR3 DNA: TGCAGTGCTAGTATGGGACTTATTGAGCAGTTCTTC.

The V gene is TRBV6-5, the J gene TRBJ1-6; D remains ambiguous. V dropped 7 bases and J dropped 7 bases, with 11 bases sitting between them. The CDR3 has 13 amino acids. Germline loops: CDR1 MNHEY, CDR2 SVGAGI. This CDR3 is CASTRQGNSPLHF. The CDR3 nucleotides read TGTGCCAGCACCCGACAAGGAAATTCACCCCTCCACTTT.

The chain combines TRBV11-2 with TRBJ2-7; D gene uncertain. The V and J ends lost 0 bases and 2 bases respectively, with 5 bases between them. CDR3 length: 13 amino acids. CDR1 and CDR2 from the germline V gene are SGHAT and FQNNGV. CDR3 DNA sequence: TGTGCCAGCAGCTTAGAGGCAACCTACGAGCAGTACTTC. It translates to CASSLEATYEQYF.

CDR3: CSVRQNQGETQYF. Here the CDR3 DNA reads TGCAGCGTAAGACAGAACCAAGGAGAGACCCAGTACTTC. The chain employs TRBV29-1 and TRBJ2-5, with D perhaps TRBD1 (5 bases). Per the germline V gene, CDR1 is SQVTM and CDR2 is ANQGSEA. The CDR3 runs to 13 residues. Trimming left V 6 bases short and J 4 bases short, with 15 bases between.

The chain employs TRBV5-1 and TRBJ2-2; 8 bases align to TRBD2. CDR3 length: 14 residues. Germline V gene data show CDR1 as SGHRS and CDR2 as YFSETQ. The trim removed 5 bases at V and 7 bases at J, leaving 7 bases unmatched. The CDR3 here is CASSRGGQDGELFF. CDR3 coding DNA: TGCGCCAGCAGTCGGGGGGGCCAGGACGGGGAGCTGTTTTTT.

This chain connects TRBV6-5 to TRBJ1-1; D gene unclear. Germline lookup yields CDR1 MNHEY and CDR2 SVGAGI. V lost 6 bases to trimming and J lost 5 bases, with 16 bases between them. There are 14 residues in the CDR3. The CDR3 region is CASSPRLRGTEAFF. DNA for the CDR3: TGTGCCAGCAGCCCACGGCTGCGAGGGACTGAAGCTTTCTTT.